The clone carrying this TCR beta chain has a handful of counts. This sample also contains other DNA sequences that code for the same CDR3. This sample stems from a study of cytomegalovirus exposure and HLA in healthy donors. A multiplex PCR was run with 60 Vbeta primers and 13 Jbeta primers. Method: immunoSEQ multiplex PCR; TCRdb's copy keeps in-frame clones and lacks some. The table records some 98,000 clones, around 10% of them present only once. The germline gives CDR1 SGDLS, CDR2 YYNGEE. This CDR3 has 15 residues. V lost 0 bases to trimming and J lost 7 bases, with 13 bases between them. This rearrangement joins TRBV9 to TRBJ1-4; D perhaps matches TRBD1 (5 bases). The sequence was obtained from a man aged 50-59 years in good health and CMV-seropositive. Source material: PBMCs. CDR3 sequence (DNA): TGTGCCAGCAGCGTAGCTTCCAGGGCCGGTGAAAAACTGTTTTTT. Protein: CASSVASRAGEKLFF.